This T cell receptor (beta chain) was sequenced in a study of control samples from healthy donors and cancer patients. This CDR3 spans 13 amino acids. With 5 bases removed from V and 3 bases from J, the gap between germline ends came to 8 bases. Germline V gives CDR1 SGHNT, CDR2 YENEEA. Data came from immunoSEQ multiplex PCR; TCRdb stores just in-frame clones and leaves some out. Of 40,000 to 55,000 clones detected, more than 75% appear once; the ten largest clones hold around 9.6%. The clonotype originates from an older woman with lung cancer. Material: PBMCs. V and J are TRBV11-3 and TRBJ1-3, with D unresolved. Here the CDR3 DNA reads TGTGCCAGCAGCCCGGACCTTGGAAACACCATATATTTT. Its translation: CASSPDLGNTIYF.